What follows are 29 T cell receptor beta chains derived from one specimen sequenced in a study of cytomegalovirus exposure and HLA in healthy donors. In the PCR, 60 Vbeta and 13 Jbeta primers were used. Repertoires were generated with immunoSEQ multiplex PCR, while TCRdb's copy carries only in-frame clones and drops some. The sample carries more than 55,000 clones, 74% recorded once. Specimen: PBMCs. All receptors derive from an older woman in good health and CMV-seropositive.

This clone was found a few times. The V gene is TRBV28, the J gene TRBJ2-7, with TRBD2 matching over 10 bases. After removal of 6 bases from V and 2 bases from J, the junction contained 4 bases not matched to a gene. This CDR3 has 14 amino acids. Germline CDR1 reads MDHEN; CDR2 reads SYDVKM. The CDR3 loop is CASRNGLAAYEQYF. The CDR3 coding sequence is TGTGCCAGCAGAAACGGACTAGCGGCCTACGAGCAGTACTTC.

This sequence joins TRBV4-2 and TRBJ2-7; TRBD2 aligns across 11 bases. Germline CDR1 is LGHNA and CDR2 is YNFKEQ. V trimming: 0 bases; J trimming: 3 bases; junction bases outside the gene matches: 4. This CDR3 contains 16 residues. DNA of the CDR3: TGTGCCAGCAGCCAAGACCCGGGACTAGCGGTCTACGAGCAGTACTTC. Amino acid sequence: CASSQDPGLAVYEQYF.

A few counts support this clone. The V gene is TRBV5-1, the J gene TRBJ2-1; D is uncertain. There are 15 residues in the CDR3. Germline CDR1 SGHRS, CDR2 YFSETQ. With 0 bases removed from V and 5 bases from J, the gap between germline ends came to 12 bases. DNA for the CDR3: TGCGCCAGCAGCTTGGTCGGGTGGCAACACAATGAGCAGTTCTTC. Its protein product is CASSLVGWQHNEQFF.

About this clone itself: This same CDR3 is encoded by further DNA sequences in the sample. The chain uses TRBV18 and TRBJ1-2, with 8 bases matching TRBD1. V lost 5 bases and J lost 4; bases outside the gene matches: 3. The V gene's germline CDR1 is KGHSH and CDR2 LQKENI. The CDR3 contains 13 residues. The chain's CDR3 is CASSSGQGYGYTF. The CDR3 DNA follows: TGTGCCAGCTCATCAGGACAGGGCTATGGCTACACCTTC.

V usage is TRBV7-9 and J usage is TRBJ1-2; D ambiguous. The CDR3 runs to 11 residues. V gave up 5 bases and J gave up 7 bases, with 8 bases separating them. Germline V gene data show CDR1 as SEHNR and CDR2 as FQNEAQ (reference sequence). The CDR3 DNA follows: TGTGCCAGCAGCCCGTTAGCTGGCTACACCTTC. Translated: CASSPLAGYTF.

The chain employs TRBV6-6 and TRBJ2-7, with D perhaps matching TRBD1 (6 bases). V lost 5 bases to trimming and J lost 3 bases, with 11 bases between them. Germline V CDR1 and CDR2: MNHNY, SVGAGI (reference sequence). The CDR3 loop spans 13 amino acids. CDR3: CASSKGDLYEQYF. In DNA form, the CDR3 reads TGTGCCAGCAGTAAGGGGGATCTCTACGAGCAGTACTTC.

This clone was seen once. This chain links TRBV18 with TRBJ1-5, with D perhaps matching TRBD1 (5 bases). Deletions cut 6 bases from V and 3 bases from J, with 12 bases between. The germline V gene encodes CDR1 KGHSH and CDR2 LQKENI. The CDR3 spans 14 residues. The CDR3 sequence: CASSPDSSNQPQHF. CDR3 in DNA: TGTGCCAGCTCTCCTGACAGTTCCAATCAGCCCCAGCATTTT. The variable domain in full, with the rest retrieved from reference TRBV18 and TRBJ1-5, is NAGVMQNPRHLVRRRGQEARLRCSPMKGHSHVYWYRQLPEEGLKFMVYLQKENIIDESGMPKERFSAEFPKEGPSILRIQQVVRGDSAAYFCASSPDSSNQPQHFGDGTRLSIL.

The CDR3 nucleotides are TGTGCCAGTACAGGGGGCCTAGGCAATCAGCCCCAGCATTTT. Protein sequence: CASTGGLGNQPQHF. The chain uses TRBV6-6 and TRBJ1-5; 9 bases map to TRBD1. Germline V gene lookup returns CDR1 MNHNY and CDR2 SVGAGI (reference sequence). The CDR3 spans 14 residues. Trimming took 9 bases from V and 2 from J; bases not matched to a gene: 5.

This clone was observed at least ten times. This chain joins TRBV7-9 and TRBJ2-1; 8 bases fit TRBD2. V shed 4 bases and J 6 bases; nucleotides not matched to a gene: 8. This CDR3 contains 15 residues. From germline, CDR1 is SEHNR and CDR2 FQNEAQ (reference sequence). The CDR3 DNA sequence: TGTGCCAGCAGCTCAACCGGGACTAGAGTCAATGAGCAGTTCTTC. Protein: CASSSTGTRVNEQFF.

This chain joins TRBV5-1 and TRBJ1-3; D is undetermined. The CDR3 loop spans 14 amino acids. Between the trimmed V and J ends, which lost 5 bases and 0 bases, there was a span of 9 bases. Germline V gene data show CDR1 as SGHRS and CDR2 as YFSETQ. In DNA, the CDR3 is TGCGCCAGCAGGTCCACAAGCTCTGGAAACACCATATATTTT. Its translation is CASRSTSSGNTIYF.

The CDR3 DNA reads TGTGCCAGCCGCAGGGACAGGCGTAATTCACCCCTCCACTTT. This codes for CASRRDRRNSPLHF. The chain couples TRBV5-6 to TRBJ1-6; 8 bases agree with TRBD1. There are 14 residues in the CDR3. The ends lost 7 bases at V and 6 bases at J; junction bases unmatched: 6. From germline, CDR1 is SGHDT and CDR2 YYEEEE.

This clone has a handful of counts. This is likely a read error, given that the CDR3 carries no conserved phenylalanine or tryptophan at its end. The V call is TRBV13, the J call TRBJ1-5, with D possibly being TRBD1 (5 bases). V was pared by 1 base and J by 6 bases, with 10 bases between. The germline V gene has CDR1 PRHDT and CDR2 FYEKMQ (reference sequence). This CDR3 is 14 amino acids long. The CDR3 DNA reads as TGTGCCAGCAGCTTAGCCAGGGAGGGTCAGCCCCAGCATGTT. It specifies CASSLAREGQPQHV.

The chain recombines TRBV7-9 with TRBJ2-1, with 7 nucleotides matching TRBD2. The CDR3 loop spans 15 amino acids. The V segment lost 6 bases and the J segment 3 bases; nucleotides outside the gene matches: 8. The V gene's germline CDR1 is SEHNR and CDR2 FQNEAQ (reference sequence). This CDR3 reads CASSLGLQYYNEQFF. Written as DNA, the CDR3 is TGTGCCAGCAGTTTGGGACTACAATACTACAATGAGCAGTTCTTC.

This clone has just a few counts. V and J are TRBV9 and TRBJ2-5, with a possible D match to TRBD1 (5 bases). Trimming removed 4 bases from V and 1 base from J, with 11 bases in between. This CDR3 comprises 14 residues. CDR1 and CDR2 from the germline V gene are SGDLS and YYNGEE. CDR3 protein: CASSFAGSQETQYF. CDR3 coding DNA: TGTGCCAGCAGCTTCGCAGGGTCCCAAGAGACCCAGTACTTC.

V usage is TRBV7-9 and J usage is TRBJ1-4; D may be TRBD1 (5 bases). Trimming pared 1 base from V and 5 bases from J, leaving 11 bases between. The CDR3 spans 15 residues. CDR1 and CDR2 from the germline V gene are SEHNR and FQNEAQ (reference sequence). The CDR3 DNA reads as TGTGCCAGCAGCTTAGGGGGCAGCCAGAATGAAAAACTGTTTTTT. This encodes CASSLGGSQNEKLFF. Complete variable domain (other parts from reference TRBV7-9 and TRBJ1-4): DTGVSQNPRHKITKRGQNVTFRCDPISEHNRLYWYRQTLGQGPEFLTYFQNEAQLEKSRLLSDRFSAERPKGSFSTLEIQRTEQGDSAMYLCASSLGGSQNEKLFFGSGTQLSVL.

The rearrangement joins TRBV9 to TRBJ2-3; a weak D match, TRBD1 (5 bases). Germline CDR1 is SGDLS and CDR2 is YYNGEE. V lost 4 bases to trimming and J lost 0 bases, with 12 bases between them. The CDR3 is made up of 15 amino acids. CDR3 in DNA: TGTGCCAGCAGCAAGACAGCAACTAGCACAGATACGCAGTATTTT. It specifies CASSKTATSTDTQYF.

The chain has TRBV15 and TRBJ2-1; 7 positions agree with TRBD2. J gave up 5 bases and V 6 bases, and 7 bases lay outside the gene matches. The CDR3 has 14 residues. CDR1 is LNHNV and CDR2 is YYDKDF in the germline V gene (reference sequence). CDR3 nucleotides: TGTGCCACCAGAAACGAGCTAGCGGACAATGAGCAGTTCTTC. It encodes CATRNELADNEQFF.

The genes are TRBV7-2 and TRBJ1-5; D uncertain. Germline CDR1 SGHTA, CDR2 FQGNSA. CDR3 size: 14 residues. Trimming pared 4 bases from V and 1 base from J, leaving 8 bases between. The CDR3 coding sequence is TGTGCCAGCAGCTGGACTGGAAGCAATCAGCCCCAGCATTTT. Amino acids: CASSWTGSNQPQHF. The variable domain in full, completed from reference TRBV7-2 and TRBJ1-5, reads GAGVSQSPSNKVTEKGKDVELRCDPISGHTALYWYRQSLGQGLEFLIYFQGNSAPDKSGLPSDRFSAERTGGSVSTLTIQRTQQEDSAVYLCASSWTGSNQPQHFGDGTRLSIL.

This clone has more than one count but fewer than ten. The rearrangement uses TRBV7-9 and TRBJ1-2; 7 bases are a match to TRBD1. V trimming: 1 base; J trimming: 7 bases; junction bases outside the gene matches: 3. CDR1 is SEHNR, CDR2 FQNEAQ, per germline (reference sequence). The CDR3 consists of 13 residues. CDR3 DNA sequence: TGTGCCAGCAGCTTAGGACAGGGCTTTGGCTACACCTTC. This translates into CASSLGQGFGYTF.

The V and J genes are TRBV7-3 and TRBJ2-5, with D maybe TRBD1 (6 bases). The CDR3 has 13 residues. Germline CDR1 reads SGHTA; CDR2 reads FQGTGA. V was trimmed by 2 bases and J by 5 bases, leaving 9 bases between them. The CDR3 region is CASSLGGRETQYF. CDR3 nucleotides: TGTGCCAGCAGCTTAGGGGGCCGGGAGACCCAGTACTTC.

DNA for the CDR3: TGTGCCAGCAGCTCTTGGACTAGCGGGGGTACCTACGAGCAGTACTTC. It specifies CASSSWTSGGTYEQYF. The J gene is TRBJ2-7, the V gene TRBV13; 13 nucleotides agree with TRBD2. In germline, CDR1 is PRHDT, CDR2 FYEKMQ (reference sequence). The CDR3 covers 16 residues. J gave up 2 bases and V 4 bases, and 5 bases lay outside the gene matches.

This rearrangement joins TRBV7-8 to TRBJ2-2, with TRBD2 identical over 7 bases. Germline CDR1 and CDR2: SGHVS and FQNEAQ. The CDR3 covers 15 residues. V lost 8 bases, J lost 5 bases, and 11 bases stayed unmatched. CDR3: CASRDYWYSTGELFF. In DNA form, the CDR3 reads TGTGCCAGCCGGGACTATTGGTACAGTACCGGGGAGCTGTTTTTT.

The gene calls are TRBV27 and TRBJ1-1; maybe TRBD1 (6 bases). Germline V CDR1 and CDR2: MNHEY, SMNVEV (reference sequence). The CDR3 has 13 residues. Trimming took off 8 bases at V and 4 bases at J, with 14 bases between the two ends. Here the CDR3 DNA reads TGTGCCAGCCAGGGGCCCAGACGCACTGAAGCTTTCTTT. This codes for CASQGPRRTEAFF.

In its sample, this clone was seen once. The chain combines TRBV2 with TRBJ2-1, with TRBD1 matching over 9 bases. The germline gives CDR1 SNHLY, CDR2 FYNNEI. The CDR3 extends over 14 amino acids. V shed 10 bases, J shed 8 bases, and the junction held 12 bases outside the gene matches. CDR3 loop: CATWGGQGIHEQFF. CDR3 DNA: TGTGCCACGTGGGGAGGACAGGGGATACATGAGCAGTTCTTC.

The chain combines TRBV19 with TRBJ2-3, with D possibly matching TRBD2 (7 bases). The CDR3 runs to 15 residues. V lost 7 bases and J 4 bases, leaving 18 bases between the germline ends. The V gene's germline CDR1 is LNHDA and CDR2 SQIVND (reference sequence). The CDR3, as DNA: TGTGCCAGTACTTGGGGGGGGCTATCATCAGATACGCAGTATTTT. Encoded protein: CASTWGGLSSDTQYF.

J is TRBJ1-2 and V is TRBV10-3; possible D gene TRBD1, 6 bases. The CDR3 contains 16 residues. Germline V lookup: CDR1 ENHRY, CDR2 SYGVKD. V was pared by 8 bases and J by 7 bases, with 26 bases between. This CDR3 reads CAIGSLNGQGPSGYTF. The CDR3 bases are TGTGCCATCGGATCCCTCAACGGCCAGGGGCCAAGTGGCTACACCTTC.

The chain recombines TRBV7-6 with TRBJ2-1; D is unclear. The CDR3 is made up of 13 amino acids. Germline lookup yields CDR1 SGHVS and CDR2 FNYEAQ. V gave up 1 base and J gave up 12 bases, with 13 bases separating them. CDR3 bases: TGTGCCAGCAGCTTAGGCGGCGCGGTCGGGCAGTTCTTC. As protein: CASSLGGAVGQFF.

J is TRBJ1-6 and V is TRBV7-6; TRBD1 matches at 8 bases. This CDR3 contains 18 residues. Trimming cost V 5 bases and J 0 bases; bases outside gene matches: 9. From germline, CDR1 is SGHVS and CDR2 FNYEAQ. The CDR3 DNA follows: TGTGCCAGCAGCCCCCGGACAGGGCTAAGCTCCTATAATTCACCCCTCCACTTT. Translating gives CASSPRTGLSSYNSPLHF.

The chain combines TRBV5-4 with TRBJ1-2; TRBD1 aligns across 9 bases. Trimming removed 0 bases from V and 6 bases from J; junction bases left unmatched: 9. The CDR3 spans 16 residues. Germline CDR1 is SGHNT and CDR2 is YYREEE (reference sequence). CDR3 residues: CASSLGAWTGEDGYTF. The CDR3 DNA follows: TGTGCCAGCAGCTTGGGGGCCTGGACAGGGGAAGATGGCTACACCTTC.